These 3 T cell receptor beta chains were sequenced from one sample in a study of blood T cell repertoires in COVID-19. Using immunoSEQ multiplex PCR, the repertoire was profiled, and TCRdb retains in-frame clones only, with some absent. The sample lists approximately 210,000 clones, around nine tenths occurring once. Material: peripheral blood. The receptors originated from a human donor in a cohort sampled during active COVID-19.

The chain combines TRBV2 with TRBJ2-3, with 9 positions matching TRBD1. The CDR3 spans 14 residues. CDR1 is SNHLY, CDR2 FYNNEI, per germline. V dropped 6 bases and J dropped 5; count of bases not matched to a gene: 6. The chain's CDR3 is CASSLQGAVDTQYF. The CDR3 coding sequence is TGTGCCAGCAGCTTACAGGGGGCTGTAGATACGCAGTATTTT.

V gene TRBV7-2 combines with J gene TRBJ1-1; 10 bases fit TRBD1. The CDR3 has 16 amino acids. Germline V lookup: CDR1 SGHTA, CDR2 FQGNSA. Unmatched junction bases numbered 8, after V lost 5 bases and J lost 2 bases. The CDR3 bases are TGTGCCAGCAGCACGACAGGGGGCGTACGAAACACTGAAGCTTTCTTT. Protein sequence: CASSTTGGVRNTEAFF.

This clone came up once. The chain recombines TRBV7-2 with TRBJ2-3; D might be TRBD2 (6 bases). Germline loops: CDR1 SGHTA, CDR2 FQGNSA. V was clipped by 4 bases and J by 0 bases, with 11 bases between them. The CDR3 runs 15 residues. The chain's CDR3 is CASSYGTLSTDTQYF. The CDR3 nucleotides are TGTGCCAGCAGCTACGGGACTCTCAGCACAGATACGCAGTATTTT.